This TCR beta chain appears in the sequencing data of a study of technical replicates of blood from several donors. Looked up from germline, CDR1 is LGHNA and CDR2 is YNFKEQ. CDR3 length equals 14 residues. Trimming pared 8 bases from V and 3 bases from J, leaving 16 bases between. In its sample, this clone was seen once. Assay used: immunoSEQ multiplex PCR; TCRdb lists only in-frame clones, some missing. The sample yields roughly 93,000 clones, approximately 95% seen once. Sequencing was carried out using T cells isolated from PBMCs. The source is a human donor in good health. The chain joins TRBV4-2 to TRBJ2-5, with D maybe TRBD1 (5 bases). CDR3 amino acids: CASPRLGPKETQYF. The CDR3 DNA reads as TGTGCCAGCCCCCGCCTGGGGCCGAAAGAGACCCAGTACTTC.